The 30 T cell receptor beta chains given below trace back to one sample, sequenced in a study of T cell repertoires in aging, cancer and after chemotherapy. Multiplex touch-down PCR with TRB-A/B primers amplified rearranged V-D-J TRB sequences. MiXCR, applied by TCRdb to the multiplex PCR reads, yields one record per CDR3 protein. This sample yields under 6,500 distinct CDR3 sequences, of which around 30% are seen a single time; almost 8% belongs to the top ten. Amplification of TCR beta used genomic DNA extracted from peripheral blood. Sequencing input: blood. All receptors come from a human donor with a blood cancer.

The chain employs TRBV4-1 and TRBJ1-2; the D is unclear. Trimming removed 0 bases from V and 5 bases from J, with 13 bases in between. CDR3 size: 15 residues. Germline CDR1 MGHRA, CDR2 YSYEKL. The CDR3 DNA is TGCGCCAGCAGCCAAGAGGAGGCGGTGTGGTATGGCTACACCTTC. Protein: CASSQEEAVWYGYTF.

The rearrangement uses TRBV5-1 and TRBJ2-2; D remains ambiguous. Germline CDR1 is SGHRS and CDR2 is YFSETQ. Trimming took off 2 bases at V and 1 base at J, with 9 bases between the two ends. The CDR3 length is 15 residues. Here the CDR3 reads CASSFSARNTGELFF. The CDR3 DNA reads TGCGCCAGCAGCTTTTCAGCTAGGAACACCGGGGAGCTGTTTTTT.

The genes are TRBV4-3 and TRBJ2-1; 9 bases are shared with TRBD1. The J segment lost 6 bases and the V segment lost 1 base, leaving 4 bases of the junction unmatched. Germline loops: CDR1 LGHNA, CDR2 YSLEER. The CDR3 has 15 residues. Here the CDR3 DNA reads TGCGCCAGCAGCCAAGGGGGGACAGGGCGCAATGAGCAGTTCTTC. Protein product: CASSQGGTGRNEQFF.

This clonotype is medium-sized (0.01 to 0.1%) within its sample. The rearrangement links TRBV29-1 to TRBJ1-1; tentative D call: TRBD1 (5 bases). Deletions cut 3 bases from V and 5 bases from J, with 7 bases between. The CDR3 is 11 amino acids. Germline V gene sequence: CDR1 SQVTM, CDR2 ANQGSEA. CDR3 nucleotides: TGCAGCGTTGACAGGGAGACTGAAGCTTTCTTT. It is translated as CSVDRETEAFF.

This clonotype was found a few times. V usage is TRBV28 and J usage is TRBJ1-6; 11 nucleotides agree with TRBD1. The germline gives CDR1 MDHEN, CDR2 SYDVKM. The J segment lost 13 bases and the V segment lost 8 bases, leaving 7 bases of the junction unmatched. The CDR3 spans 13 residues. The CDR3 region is CASSWDRGLPLHF. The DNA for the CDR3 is TGTGCCAGCTCCTGGGACAGGGGGTTGCCCCTCCACTTT.

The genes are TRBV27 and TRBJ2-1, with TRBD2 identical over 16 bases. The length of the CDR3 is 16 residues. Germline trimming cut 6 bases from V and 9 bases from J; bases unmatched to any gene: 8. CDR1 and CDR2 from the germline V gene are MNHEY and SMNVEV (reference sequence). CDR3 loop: CASSLGGLAGGTEQFF. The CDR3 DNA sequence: TGTGCCAGCAGCCTCGGGGGACTAGCGGGAGGGACTGAGCAGTTCTTC.

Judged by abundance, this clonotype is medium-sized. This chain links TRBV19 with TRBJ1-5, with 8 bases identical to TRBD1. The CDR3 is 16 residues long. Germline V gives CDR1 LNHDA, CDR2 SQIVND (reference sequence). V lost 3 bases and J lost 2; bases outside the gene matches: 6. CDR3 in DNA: TGTGCCAGTAGTATCCCTGGACAGGGCGGCAATCAGCCCCAGCATTTT. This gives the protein CASSIPGQGGNQPQHF.

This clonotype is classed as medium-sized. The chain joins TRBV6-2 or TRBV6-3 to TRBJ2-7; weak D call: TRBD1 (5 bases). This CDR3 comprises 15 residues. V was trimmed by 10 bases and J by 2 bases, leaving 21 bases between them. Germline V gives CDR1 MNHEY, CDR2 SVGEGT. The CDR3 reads CATRPWGDRPYEQYF. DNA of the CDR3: TGTGCCACCAGGCCATGGGGCGACAGACCCTACGAGCAGTACTTC.

Written as DNA, the CDR3 is TGTGCCAGTACCTCCGGGACAGGGGGCATTACGGGCCAGCCCCAGCATTTT. This translates into CASTSGTGGITGQPQHF. The chain uses TRBV19 and TRBJ1-5; 12 bases align to TRBD1. Germline trimming cut 7 bases from V and 7 bases from J; bases unmatched to any gene: 14. The germline V gene encodes CDR1 LNHDA and CDR2 SQIVND (reference sequence). There are 17 residues in the CDR3.

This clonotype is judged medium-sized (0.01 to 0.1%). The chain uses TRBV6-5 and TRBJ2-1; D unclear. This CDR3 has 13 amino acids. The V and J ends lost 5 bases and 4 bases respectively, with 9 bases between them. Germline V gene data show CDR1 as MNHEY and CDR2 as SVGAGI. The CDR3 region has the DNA TGTGCCAGCAGTCTGTATAGATACAATGAGCAGTTCTTC. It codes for CASSLYRYNEQFF.

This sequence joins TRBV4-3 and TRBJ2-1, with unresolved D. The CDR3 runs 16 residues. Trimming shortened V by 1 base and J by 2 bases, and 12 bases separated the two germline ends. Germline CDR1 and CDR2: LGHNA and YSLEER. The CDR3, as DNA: TGCGCCAGCAGCCAAGGTTCTCCTTGGGCCTACAATGAGCAGTTCTTC. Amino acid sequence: CASSQGSPWAYNEQFF.

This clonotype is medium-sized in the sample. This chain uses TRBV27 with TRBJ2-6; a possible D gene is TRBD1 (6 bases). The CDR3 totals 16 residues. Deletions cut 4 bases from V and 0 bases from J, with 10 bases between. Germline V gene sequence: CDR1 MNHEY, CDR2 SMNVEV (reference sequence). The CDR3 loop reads CASSSGHPSGANVLTF. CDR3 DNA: TGTGCCAGCAGTTCGGGACACCCCTCTGGGGCCAACGTCCTGACTTTC.

As DNA, the CDR3 is TGTGCCAGCAGTTCATCGGACAGGGCCTATGGCTACACCTTC. Its protein product is CASSSSDRAYGYTF. The chain has TRBV28 and TRBJ1-2, with TRBD1 matching 8 bases. Germline lookup yields CDR1 MDHEN and CDR2 SYDVKM. V dropped 4 bases and J dropped 4; count of bases not matched to a gene: 5. The CDR3 sequence is 14 residues long.

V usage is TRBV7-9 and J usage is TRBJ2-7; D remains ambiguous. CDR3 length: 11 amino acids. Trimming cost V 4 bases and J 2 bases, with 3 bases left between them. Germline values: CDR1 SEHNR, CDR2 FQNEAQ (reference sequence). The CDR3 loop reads CASSSAYEQYF. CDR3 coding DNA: TGTGCCAGCAGCTCCGCCTACGAGCAGTACTTC.

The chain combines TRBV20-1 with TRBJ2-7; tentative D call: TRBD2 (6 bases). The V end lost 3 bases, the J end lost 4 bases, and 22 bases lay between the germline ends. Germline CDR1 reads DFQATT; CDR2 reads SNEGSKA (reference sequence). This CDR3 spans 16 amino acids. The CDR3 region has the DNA TGCAGTGCTAGGGCTCGGGGGTACCCGATCCCTTACGAGCAGTACTTC. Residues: CSARARGYPIPYEQYF.

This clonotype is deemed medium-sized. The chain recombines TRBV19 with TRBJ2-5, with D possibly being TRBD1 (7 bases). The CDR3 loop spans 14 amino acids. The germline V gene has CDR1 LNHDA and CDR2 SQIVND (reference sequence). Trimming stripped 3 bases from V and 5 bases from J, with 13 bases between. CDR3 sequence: CASSIGQGGETQYF. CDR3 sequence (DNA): TGTGCCAGTAGTATTGGGCAGGGGGGCGAGACCCAGTACTTC.

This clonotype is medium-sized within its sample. The CDR3 DNA follows: TGTGCCAGCAGCTTGGCTAGCGGGAGCGATACGCAGTATTTT. It translates to CASSLASGSDTQYF. This chain uses TRBV5-5 with TRBJ2-3; 10 bases fit TRBD2. The germline CDR1 and CDR2 sequences are SGHKS and YYEKEE (reference sequence). The CDR3 runs to 14 residues. After removal of 0 bases from V and 6 bases from J, the junction contained 1 base not matched to a gene.

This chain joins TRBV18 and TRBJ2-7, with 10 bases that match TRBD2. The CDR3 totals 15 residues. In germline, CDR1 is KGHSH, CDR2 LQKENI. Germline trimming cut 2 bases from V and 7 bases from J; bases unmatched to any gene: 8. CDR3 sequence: CASSPMASGSYEQYF. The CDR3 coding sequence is TGTGCCAGCTCACCAATGGCTAGCGGGAGTTATGAGCAGTACTTC.

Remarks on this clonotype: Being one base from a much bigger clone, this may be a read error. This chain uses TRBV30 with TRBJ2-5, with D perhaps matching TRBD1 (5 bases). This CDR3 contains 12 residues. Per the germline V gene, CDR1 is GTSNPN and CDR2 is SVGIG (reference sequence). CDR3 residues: CAWTQGLEAQYF. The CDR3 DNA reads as TGTGCCTGGACTCAGGGATTAGAGGCCCAGTACTTC.

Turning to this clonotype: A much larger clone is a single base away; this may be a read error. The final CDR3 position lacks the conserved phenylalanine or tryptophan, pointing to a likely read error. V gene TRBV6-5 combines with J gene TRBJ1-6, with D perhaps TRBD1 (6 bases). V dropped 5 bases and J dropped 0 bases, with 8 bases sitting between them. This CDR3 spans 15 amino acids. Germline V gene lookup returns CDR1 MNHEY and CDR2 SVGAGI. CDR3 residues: CASSRGASYNSPLHL. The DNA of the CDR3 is TGTGCCAGCAGTCGGGGGGCCTCCTATAATTCACCCCTCCACCTT.

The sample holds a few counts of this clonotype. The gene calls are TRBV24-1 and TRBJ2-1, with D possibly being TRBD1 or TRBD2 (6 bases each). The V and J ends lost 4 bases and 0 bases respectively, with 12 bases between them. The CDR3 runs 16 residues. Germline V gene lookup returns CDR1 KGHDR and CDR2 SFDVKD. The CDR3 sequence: CATSDPKGGSYNEQFF. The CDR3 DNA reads TGTGCCACCAGTGACCCGAAGGGGGGCTCCTACAATGAGCAGTTCTTC.

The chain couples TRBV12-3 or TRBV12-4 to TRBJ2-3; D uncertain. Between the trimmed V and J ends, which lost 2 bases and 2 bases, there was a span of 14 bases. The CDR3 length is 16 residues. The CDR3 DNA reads TGTGCCAGCAGTTTACCGGGCACTTCCATCACAGATACGCAGTATTTT. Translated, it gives CASSLPGTSITDTQYF.

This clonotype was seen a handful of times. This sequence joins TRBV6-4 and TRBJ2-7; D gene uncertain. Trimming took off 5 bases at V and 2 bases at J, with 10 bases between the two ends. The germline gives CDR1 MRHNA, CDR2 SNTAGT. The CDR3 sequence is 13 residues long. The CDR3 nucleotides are TGTGCCAGCAGTCCGAACTACCCCTACGAGCAGTACTTC. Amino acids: CASSPNYPYEQYF.

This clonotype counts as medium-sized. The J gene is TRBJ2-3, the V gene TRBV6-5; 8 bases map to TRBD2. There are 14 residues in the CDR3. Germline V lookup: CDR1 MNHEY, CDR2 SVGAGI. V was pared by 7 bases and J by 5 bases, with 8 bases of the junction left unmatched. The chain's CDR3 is CASTEAGGRDTQYF. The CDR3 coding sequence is TGTGCCAGCACCGAGGCGGGAGGCAGAGATACGCAGTATTTT.

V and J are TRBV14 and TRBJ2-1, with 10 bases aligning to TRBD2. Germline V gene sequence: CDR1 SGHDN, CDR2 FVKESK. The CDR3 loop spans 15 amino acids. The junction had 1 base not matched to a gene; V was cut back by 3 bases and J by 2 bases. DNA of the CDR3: TGTGCCAGCAGCCAGCTAGCGGGAGCCTACAATGAGCAGTTCTTC. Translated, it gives CASSQLAGAYNEQFF. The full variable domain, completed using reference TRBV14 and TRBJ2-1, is EAGVTQFPSHSVIEKGQTVTLRCDPISGHDNLYWYRRVMGKEIKFLLHFVKESKQDESGMPNNRFLAERTGGTYSTLKVQPAELEDSGVYFCASSQLAGAYNEQFFGPGTRLTVL.

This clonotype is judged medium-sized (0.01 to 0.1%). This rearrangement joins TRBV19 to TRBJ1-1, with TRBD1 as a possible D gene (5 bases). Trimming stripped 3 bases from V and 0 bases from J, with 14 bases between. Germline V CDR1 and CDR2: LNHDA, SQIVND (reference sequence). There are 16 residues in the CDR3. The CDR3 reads CASSIRPQVMNTEAFF. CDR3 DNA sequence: TGTGCCAGTAGTATTAGACCACAGGTAATGAACACTGAAGCTTTCTTT.

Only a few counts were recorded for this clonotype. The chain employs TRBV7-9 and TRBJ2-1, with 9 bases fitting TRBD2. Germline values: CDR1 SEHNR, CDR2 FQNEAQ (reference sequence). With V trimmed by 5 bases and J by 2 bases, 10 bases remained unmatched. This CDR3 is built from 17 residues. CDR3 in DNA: TGTGCCAGCAGCCACTCGCGGGAGGGGGGCCCCTACAATGAGCAGTTCTTC. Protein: CASSHSREGGPYNEQFF.

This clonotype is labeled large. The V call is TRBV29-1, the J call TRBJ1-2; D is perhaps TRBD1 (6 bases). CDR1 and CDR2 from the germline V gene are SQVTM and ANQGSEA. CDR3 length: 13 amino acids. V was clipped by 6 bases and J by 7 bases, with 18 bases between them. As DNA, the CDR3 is TGCAGCGTCCCCCGGGGGGGGCGGCGTGGCTACACCTTC. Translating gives CSVPRGGRRGYTF.

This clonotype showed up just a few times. CDR3 protein: CASQLLGVGYEQYF. For the CDR3, the DNA is TGTGCCAGCCAACTCCTGGGGGTGGGGTACGAGCAGTACTTC. The V gene is TRBV7-9, the J gene TRBJ2-7, with D perhaps matching TRBD1 or TRBD2 (5 bases each). Per the germline V gene, CDR1 is SEHNR and CDR2 is FQNEAQ (reference sequence). This CDR3 is 14 amino acids long. The V end lost 8 bases, the J end lost 4 bases, and 18 bases lay between the germline ends.

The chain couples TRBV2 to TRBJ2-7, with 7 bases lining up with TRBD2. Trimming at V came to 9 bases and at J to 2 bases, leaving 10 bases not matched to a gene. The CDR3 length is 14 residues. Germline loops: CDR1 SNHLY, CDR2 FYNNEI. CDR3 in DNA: TGTGCCAGTTGGCCGGGCAGCGGGACCTACGAGCAGTACTTC. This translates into CASWPGSGTYEQYF. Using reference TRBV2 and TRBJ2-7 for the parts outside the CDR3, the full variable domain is EPEVTQTPSHQVTQMGQEVILRCVPISNHLYFYWYRQILGQKVEFLVSFYNNEISEKSEIFDDQFSVERPDGSNFTLKIRSTKLEDSAMYFCASWPGSGTYEQYFGPGTRLTVT.